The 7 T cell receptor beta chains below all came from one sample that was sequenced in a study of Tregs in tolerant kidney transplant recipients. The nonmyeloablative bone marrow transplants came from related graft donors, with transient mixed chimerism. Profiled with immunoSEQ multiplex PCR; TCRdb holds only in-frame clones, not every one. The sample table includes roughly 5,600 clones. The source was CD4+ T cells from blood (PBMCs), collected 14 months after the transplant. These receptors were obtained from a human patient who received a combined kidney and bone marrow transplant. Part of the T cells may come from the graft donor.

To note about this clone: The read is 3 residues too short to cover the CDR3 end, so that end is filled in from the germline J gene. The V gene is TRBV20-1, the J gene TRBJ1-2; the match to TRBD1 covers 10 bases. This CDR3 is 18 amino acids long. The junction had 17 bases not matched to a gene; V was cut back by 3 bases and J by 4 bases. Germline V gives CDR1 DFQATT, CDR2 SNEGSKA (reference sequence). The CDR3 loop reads CSASVTGTGAETLYGYTF. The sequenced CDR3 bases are TGCAGTGCTAGCGTCACAGGGACAGGGGCCGAAACCCTCTATGGC.

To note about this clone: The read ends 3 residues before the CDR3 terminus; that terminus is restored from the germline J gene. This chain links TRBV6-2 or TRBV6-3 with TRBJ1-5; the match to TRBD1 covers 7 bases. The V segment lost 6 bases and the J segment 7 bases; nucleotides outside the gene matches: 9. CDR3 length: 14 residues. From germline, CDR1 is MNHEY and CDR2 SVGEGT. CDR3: CASSSDRALQPQHF. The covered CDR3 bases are TGTGCCAGCAGCTCCGACAGGGCATTGCAGCCC.

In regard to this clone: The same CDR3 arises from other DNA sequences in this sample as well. The CDR3 spells CASSGGDRASYEQYF. Partial CDR3 DNA: TGCGCCAGCAGCGGCGGGGACAGAGCTTCCTACGAG. This chain links TRBV10-1 with TRBJ2-7; tentatively, D is TRBD1 (7 bases). The DNA ends 3 residues before the CDR3 does, and the rest of the CDR3 is filled in from the germline J gene. The V gene lost 6 bases and the J gene lost 1 base, with 16 bases spanning the gap. Germline CDR1 and CDR2: WNHNN and SYGVQD (reference sequence). This CDR3 comprises 15 residues.

The CDR3 spells CASRNRGWESPLHF. The CDR3 DNA, read in part, is TGTGCCAGTAGGAACAGGGGATGGGAGTCACCC. The chain employs TRBV19 and TRBJ1-6; TRBD1 matches at 7 bases. The read ends 3 residues early relative to the CDR3; the germline J gene fills the gap. The CDR3 sequence is 14 residues long. Germline V gene sequence: CDR1 LNHDA, CDR2 SQIVND (reference sequence). The junction had 9 bases not matched to a gene; V was cut back by 6 bases and J by 10 bases.

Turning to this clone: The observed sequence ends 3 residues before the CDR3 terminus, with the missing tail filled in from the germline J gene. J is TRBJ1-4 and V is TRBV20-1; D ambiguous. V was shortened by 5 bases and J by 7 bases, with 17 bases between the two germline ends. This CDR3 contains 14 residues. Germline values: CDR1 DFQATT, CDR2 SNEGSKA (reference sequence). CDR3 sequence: CSAVNSRSLEKLFF. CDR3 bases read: TGCAGTGCTGTCAACAGTCGCTCCCTTGAAAAA.

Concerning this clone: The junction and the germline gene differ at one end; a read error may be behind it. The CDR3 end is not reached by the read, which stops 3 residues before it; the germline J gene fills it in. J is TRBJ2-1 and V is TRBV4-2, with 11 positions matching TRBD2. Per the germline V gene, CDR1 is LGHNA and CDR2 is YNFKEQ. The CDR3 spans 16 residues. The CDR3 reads CASSPQLAGVFDEQFF. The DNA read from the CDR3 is TGCGCCAGCAGCCCGCAACTAGCGGGAGTATTCGATGAG.

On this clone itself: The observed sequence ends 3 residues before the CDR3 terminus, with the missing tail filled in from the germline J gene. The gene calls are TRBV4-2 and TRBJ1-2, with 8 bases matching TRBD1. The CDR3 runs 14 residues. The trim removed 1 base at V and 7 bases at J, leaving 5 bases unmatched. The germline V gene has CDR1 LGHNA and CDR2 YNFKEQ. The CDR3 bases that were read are TGTGCCAGCAGCCAAGGTCAGGGGGCCATTGGC. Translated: CASSQGQGAIG. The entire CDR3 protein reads CASSQGQGAIGYTF.